These T cell receptor beta chains were read from a single sample in a study of shared clonotypes between healthy human individuals. Sequencing used immunoSEQ multiplex PCR; TCRdb keeps in-frame clones, though not all of them. The sample contains around 990,000 clones, approximately 80% of which appear only once. Sequenced material: memory CD4+ T cells from PBMCs. Source of these receptors: a man aged 18 to 29 in good health. Some clones in this sample may be carry-over from other donors' samples. The CDR3 runs from the conserved cysteine through the conserved F or W. Fields, in order: J gene, D gene, V gene, clone size, CDR3 DNA, CDR3 protein. D genes are given only for firm matches. Clone size appears in some rows only: once, few, many, or a class for an expanded clone.

TRBJ2-1 TRBD2 TRBV5-1 . TGCGCCAGCAGCTCTAGCGGGAGGGCGAGGGAGCAGTTCTTC CASSSSGRAREQFF
TRBJ2-5 . TRBV27 . TGTGCCAGCAGTCCGGACTACGGCTTGGGAGAGACCCAGTACTTC CASSPDYGLGETQYF
TRBJ2-5 . TRBV5-1 . TGCGCCAGCAGCGGGGGCTCCGGACACCTCCAAGAGACCCAGTACTTC CASSGGSGHLQETQYF
TRBJ1-1 . TRBV5-8 . TGTGCCAGCAGCCTTCGGATTAGACTGAACACTGAAGCTTTCTTT CASSLRIRLNTEAFF
TRBJ2-5 . TRBV7-2 . TGTGCCAGCAGCCGCGTCGCGGGTCAAGAGACCCAGTACTTC CASSRVAGQETQYF
TRBJ2-7 . TRBV4-2 . TGTGCCAGCAGCCAAGTATTAGCCTACGAGCAGTACTTC CASSQVLAYEQYF
TRBJ2-3 . TRBV28 . TGTGCCAGCAGGTATCCGGGACACCCCCAAGATACGCAGTATTTT CASRYPGHPQDTQYF
TRBJ1-2 . TRBV6-1 . TGTGCCAGCAGTGAGGAGGGATCCCACACCTTC CASSEEGSHTF
TRBJ2-5 TRBD1 TRBV7-9 . TGTGCCAGCAGCCCATCTATGACAGGGGGCCTTCCCCAAGAGACCCAGTACTTC CASSPSMTGGLPQETQYF
TRBJ2-2 TRBD1 TRBV28 few TGTGCCAGCAGTTTACCTACAGGGGTCATCACCGGGGAGCTGTTTTTT CASSLPTGVITGELFF
TRBJ1-2 . TRBV15 . TGTGCCACCAGCAGAGGAGGTTTGGGGGCTGGTGGCTACACCTTC CATSRGGLGAGGYTF
TRBJ2-1 . TRBV7-2 . TGTGCCAGCAGCTTAGCGTTAGCGGCGTTCCCCTACAATGAGCAGTTCTTC CASSLALAAFPYNEQFF
TRBJ2-1 . TRBV9 . TGTGCCAGCAGCGTAGAGTATGAGCAGTTCTTC CASSVEYEQFF
TRBJ2-3 . TRBV28 . TGTGCCAGCGTCAGCGGTCGCACAGATACGCAGTATTTT CASVSGRTDTQYF
TRBJ2-7 . TRBV29-1 . TGCAGCGTTCAGAGAAACTACGAGCAGTACTTC CSVQRNYEQYF
TRBJ1-4 . TRBV6-5 . TGTGCCAGCAGTTACTCGGGGGACCCGGGGCAAGAACTGTTTTTT CASSYSGDPGQELFF
TRBJ2-3 . TRBV5-6 . TGTGCCAGCAGCTTGGTGGGAGGCTCGGCAGATACGCAGTATTTT CASSLVGGSADTQYF
TRBJ2-1 . TRBV11-3 . TGTGCCAGCAGCTTAGAGGGGAGAAGGGATGAGCAGTTCTTC CASSLEGRRDEQFF
TRBJ2-5 . TRBV28 . TGTGCCAGCTGGGACGTACGCGGCGGGACCCAGTACTTC CASWDVRGGTQYF
TRBJ2-2 TRBD1 TRBV5-4 . TGTGCCAGCAGCTCTGAGGGGACAGGGGGGACCGGGGAGCTGTTTTTT CASSSEGTGGTGELFF
TRBJ2-1 TRBD2 TRBV5-1 . TGCGCCAGCAGAGGGACTAGCACGACCGATGAGCAGTTCTTC CASRGTSTTDEQFF
TRBJ1-2 . TRBV19 . TGTGCCGGTAGGAGGAATGGCCTAGTTGGCTACACCTTC CAGRRNGLVGYTF
TRBJ1-1 . TRBV27 . TGTGCCAGCAAGATGTCCCGCCTTGGCACTGAAGCTTTCTTT CASKMSRLGTEAFF
TRBJ2-7 . TRBV5-1 . TGCGCCAGCAGCCCCGGGGCAGGGGGGTACGAGCAGTACTTC CASSPGAGGYEQYF
TRBJ2-5 . TRBV7-6 once TGTGCCAGCAGCCTTAATCGAGAGACCCAGTACTTC CASSLNRETQYF
TRBJ1-1 TRBD1 TRBV5-1 . TGCGCCAGCAGCGGGGGACAGGGGGTAAGAATGAACACTGAAGCTTTCTTT CASSGGQGVRMNTEAFF
TRBJ1-2 . TRBV28 . TGTGCCAGCAGTTCCCGGGGTTATGGCTACACCTTC CASSSRGYGYTF
TRBJ1-5 TRBD1 TRBV5-1 . TGCGCCAGCCGCGGGGACAGGTCCCGAAACAATCAGCCCCAGCATTTT CASRGDRSRNNQPQHF
TRBJ2-1 TRBD2 TRBV6-1 few TGTGCCAGCAGTGAATCGGCGGGAGGGCCCGATGAGCAGTTCTTC CASSESAGGPDEQFF
TRBJ2-3 TRBD2 TRBV5-1 . TGCGCCAGCCTTAGGACTAGCGGGAATCTCGCAGATACGCAGTATTTT CASLRTSGNLADTQYF
TRBJ2-2 . TRBV4-2 . TGTGCCAGCAGCCACTCGGGAGCGAGGGAGCTGTTTTTT CASSHSGARELFF
TRBJ1-1 . TRBV5-1 . TGCGCCAGCAGAAGAATGGCGACAGTGAACACTGAAGCTTTCTTT CASRRMATVNTEAFF
TRBJ1-1 TRBD1 TRBV7-9 . TGTGCCAGCAGCCCCCGACAGGGGAACACTGAAGCTTTCTTT CASSPRQGNTEAFF
TRBJ2-1 TRBD2 TRBV28 . TGTGCCAGCAGCCCTGGGGGGGACTACCATTACAATGAGCAGTTCTTC CASSPGGDYHYNEQFF
TRBJ2-7 . TRBV7-9 few TGTGCCAGCAGCTCCAGGGACGAGCAGTACTTC CASSSRDEQYF
TRBJ2-2 . TRBV27 . TGTGCCAGCCGAAAACCGAACACCGGGGAGCTGTTTTTT CASRKPNTGELFF
TRBJ2-3 . TRBV5-1 . TGCGCCAGCAGCCAATATCGCACAGATACGCAGTATTTT CASSQYRTDTQYF
TRBJ2-7 . TRBV5-6 . TGTGCCAGCAGCTTGAGTGGTGGGAGGTACGAGCAGTACTTC CASSLSGGRYEQYF
TRBJ2-2 . TRBV25-1 . TGTGCCAGCAGTGAATTTGGAACACCGGAGCTGTTTTTT CASSEFGTPELFF
TRBJ2-1 . TRBV5-1 few TGCGCCAGCAGCCGACAGGATGGCTATGAGCAGTTCTTC CASSRQDGYEQFF
TRBJ2-3 . TRBV10-1 . TGCGCCAGCAGTGAGTCTGTGACCCATACGCAGTATTTT CASSESVTHTQYF
TRBJ2-3 . TRBV6-6 once TGTGCCAGCAGGAGGACAACGAGCACAGATACGCAGTATTTT CASRRTTSTDTQYF
TRBJ1-1 . TRBV28 . TGTGCCAGCAGTTTTTCCCGACATTCGACAGGCCGCACTGAAGCTTTCTTT CASSFSRHSTGRTEAFF
TRBJ1-3 TRBD1 TRBV2 . TGTGCCAGCAGTGAAAGGGCACAGGGGTCTGGAAACACCATATATTTT CASSERAQGSGNTIYF
TRBJ2-1 . TRBV5-1 . TGCGCCAGTGGGGACTCCCAAGGAAGCAATGAGCAGTTCTTC CASGDSQGSNEQFF
TRBJ1-5 . TRBV18 . TGTGCCAGCTCACCATGGGGGGGGAACCAGCCCCAGCATTTT CASSPWGGNQPQHF
TRBJ2-7 . TRBV18 . TGTGCCAGCTCACAAGCGGGACAAGCCTACGAGCAGTACTTC CASSQAGQAYEQYF